The clone carrying this T cell receptor beta chain was detected a few times. As yet, its antigen is unknown. Individual cDNA molecules received unique molecular identifiers. A single record per CDR3 protein comes from TCRdb applying MiXCR to the 5' RACE reads. The table has roughly 28,000 distinct CDR3 sequences, about 4% seen once. The sample comes from a study of early T cells in non-severe SARS-CoV-2 infection. Study details: Sequencing was performed on bulk RNA from unsorted whole blood, leaving chains unpaired. Study outcomes and limitations: CD4 and private specificities were missed by VDJdb matching, which favored anti-spike CD8 responses.

This CDR3 region has 13 residues. With 6 bases clipped from V and 7 bases from J, the junction kept 5 bases outside the gene matches. The germline CDR1 and CDR2 sequences are MNHNY and SVGAGI (reference sequence). This TCR came from an adult who was a healthcare worker with PCR-confirmed SARS-CoV-2 infection or an uninfected control (not recorded which). Sequencing used whole blood. This chain joins TRBV6-6 and TRBJ2-3, with 9 bases matching TRBD2. CDR3 sequence reads: CASRAGTSNTQYF. As DNA, the CDR3 is TGTGCCAGCAGGGCCGGGACTAGCAATACGCAGTATTTT.